The 32 T cell receptor beta chains below come from one sample, sequenced in a study of STAT5B mutations in CD4+ large granular lymphocyte leukemia. Measured with immunoSEQ multiplex PCR; TCRdb has only the in-frame clones, and not every one. This sample has roughly 48,000 clones, with roughly three quarters found just once. The sample consisted of CD4+ T cells from blood buffy coats. All receptors derive from a human donor in good health.

The J gene is TRBJ1-1, the V gene TRBV7-8, with a possible D match to TRBD1 (5 bases). This CDR3 has 16 residues. Trimming removed 0 bases at V and 7 bases at J, with 18 bases between. The germline V gene has CDR1 SGHVS and CDR2 FQNEAQ. The CDR3 sequence is CASSLASRTPAGEAFF. For the CDR3, the DNA is TGTGCCAGCAGCTTAGCTTCCCGGACACCCGCAGGTGAAGCTTTCTTT.

This clone came up once. V gene TRBV6-5 combines with J gene TRBJ1-4, with D maybe TRBD1 (6 bases). V was clipped by 7 bases and J by 5 bases, with 17 bases between them. The CDR3 is 15 amino acids. Germline V gene data show CDR1 as MNHEY and CDR2 as SVGAGI. In DNA form, the CDR3 reads TGTGCCAGCACCACAGGGCAGGGACTAAATGAAAAACTGTTTTTT. It yields the protein CASTTGQGLNEKLFF.

This clone appeared a few times. The chain uses TRBV28 and TRBJ2-2, with D possibly matching TRBD2 (5 bases). The CDR3 loop spans 15 amino acids. V lost 6 bases, J lost 6 bases, and 17 bases lay in between. The germline V gene has CDR1 MDHEN and CDR2 SYDVKM. The chain's CDR3 is CASRTEGYRAGELFF. CDR3 sequence (DNA): TGTGCCAGCAGAACCGAGGGTTATCGGGCCGGGGAGCTGTTTTTT.

The rearrangement joins TRBV27 to TRBJ1-4, with a weak D call TRBD1 (5 bases). CDR3 size: 15 residues. Germline CDR1 is MNHEY and CDR2 is SMNVEV (reference sequence). Trimming stripped 5 bases from V and 0 bases from J, with 10 bases between. The CDR3: CASSRDVTTNEKLFF. In nucleotides, the CDR3 is TGTGCCAGCAGTCGGGACGTAACAACTAATGAAAAACTGTTTTTT. Together with reference TRBV27 and TRBJ1-4, the CDR3 gives the full variable domain: EAQVTQNPRYLITVTGKKLTVTCSQNMNHEYMSWYRQDPGLGLRQIYYSMNVEVTDKGDVPEGYKVSRKEKRNFPLILESPSPNQTSLYFCASSRDVTTNEKLFFGSGTQLSVL.

J is TRBJ1-2 and V is TRBV14, with no clear D. CDR3 length: 14 amino acids. Germline CDR1 is SGHDN and CDR2 is FVKESK. Trimming took off 5 bases at V and 4 bases at J, with 14 bases between the two ends. This CDR3 is CASSAATVSYGYTF. The CDR3, as DNA: TGTGCCAGCAGCGCCGCTACCGTTAGCTATGGCTACACCTTC.

The rearrangement uses TRBV5-1 and TRBJ1-6; possible D gene TRBD1, 5 bases. CDR1 and CDR2 (germline): SGHRS, YFSETQ. The CDR3 has 16 residues. The ends were cut back, 0 bases at V and 5 bases at J, with 12 bases in the middle. The CDR3: CASSLGGADNNSPLHF. The CDR3 DNA reads TGCGCCAGCAGCTTGGGAGGGGCCGACAATAATTCACCCCTCCACTTT.

This chain uses TRBV30 with TRBJ2-4, with D hard to call. The length of the CDR3 is 14 residues. Germline CDR1 GTSNPN, CDR2 SVGIG (reference sequence). In DNA form, the CDR3 reads TGTGGGGTAACCACCCAGTGGGCCAAAAACATTCAGTACTTC. Residues: CGVTTQWAKNIQYF.

This clone was seen a single time. The gene calls are TRBV6-4 and TRBJ2-7, with 9 bases aligning to TRBD1. This CDR3 region has 15 residues. CDR1 is MRHNA, CDR2 SNTAGT, per germline. V gave up 6 bases and J gave up 7 bases; unmatched junction bases: 13. This CDR3 reads CASRIPGQGLLEQYV. The CDR3 nucleotides read TGTGCCAGCAGAATCCCGGGACAGGGTTTGCTGGAGCAGTACGTC.

The rearrangement links TRBV11-1 to TRBJ1-2; possible D gene TRBD1, 6 bases. Trimming shortened V by 1 base and J by 6 bases, and 9 bases separated the two germline ends. The CDR3 covers 13 residues. The germline gives CDR1 SGHAT, CDR2 FQDESV (reference sequence). The CDR3 DNA reads as TGTGCCAGCAGCTTAGGGACAGAGGATGGCTACACCTTC. It specifies CASSLGTEDGYTF.

V usage is TRBV6-6 and J usage is TRBJ1-4, with TRBD1 as a possible D gene (5 bases). The CDR3 has 14 residues. From germline, CDR1 is MNHNY and CDR2 SVGAGI (reference sequence). Trimming took 4 bases from V and 7 from J, leaving 13 bases between them. This CDR3 is CASSLGDWSEKLFF. The CDR3 region has the DNA TGTGCCAGCAGTTTGGGGGATTGGAGTGAAAAACTGTTTTTT.

The chain couples TRBV5-4 to TRBJ2-7; D is perhaps TRBD2 (6 bases). The CDR3 totals 16 residues. The V gene lost 3 bases and the J gene lost 2 bases, with 18 bases spanning the gap. Germline CDR1 and CDR2: SGHNT and YYREEE (reference sequence). CDR3 residues: CASSSDLTRATYEQYF. Here the CDR3 DNA reads TGTGCCAGCAGCTCGGACCTGACTAGGGCTACCTACGAGCAGTACTTC.

This clone has only a few counts. The chain recombines TRBV19 with TRBJ1-5, with a weak D call TRBD1 (6 bases). V was shortened by 3 bases and J by 1 base, with 13 bases between the two germline ends. The CDR3 contains 16 residues. Germline V gives CDR1 LNHDA, CDR2 SQIVND (reference sequence). The CDR3 protein is CASSMYGGESNQPQHF. CDR3 sequence (DNA): TGTGCCAGTAGTATGTACGGGGGCGAGAGCAATCAGCCCCAGCATTTT.

V is TRBV14 and J is TRBJ1-2; D is ambiguous. The CDR3 has 13 residues. The germline V gene has CDR1 SGHDN and CDR2 FVKESK. Trimming removed 4 bases from V and 0 bases from J, with 6 bases in between. The CDR3: CASSPVPNYGYTF. Here the CDR3 DNA reads TGTGCCAGCAGCCCAGTCCCTAACTATGGCTACACCTTC.

The chain has TRBV7-3 and TRBJ2-3; 7 positions match TRBD2. V was pared by 2 bases and J by 4 bases, with 6 bases of the junction left unmatched. Germline V gene data show CDR1 as SGHTA and CDR2 as FQGTGA. The CDR3 runs to 15 residues. In DNA, the CDR3 is TGTGCCAGCAGCTTAGGGGCCCGGGGGGCAGATACGCAGTATTTT. Translation: CASSLGARGADTQYF.

The rearrangement links TRBV6-1 to TRBJ2-3, with D perhaps TRBD1 or TRBD2 (5 bases each). The CDR3 loop spans 12 amino acids. In germline, CDR1 is MNHNS, CDR2 SASEGT. V lost 3 bases and J lost 6, with 7 bases in between. The CDR3 coding sequence is TGTGCCAGCAGTGATGGGGGTGATACGCAGTATTTT. It codes for CASSDGGDTQYF.

The J gene is TRBJ2-5, the V gene TRBV18; D unclear. From germline, CDR1 is KGHSH and CDR2 LQKENI. CDR3 length: 14 amino acids. Trimming removed 0 bases at V and 2 bases at J, with 7 bases between. The CDR3 DNA reads TGTGCCAGCTCACCACCGGGAAATCAAGAGACCCAGTACTTC. Its translation is CASSPPGNQETQYF.

The chain carries TRBV27 and TRBJ2-3; no clear D gene. The CDR3 consists of 14 residues. Trimming removed 3 bases from V and 3 bases from J, with 10 bases in between. Germline CDR1 reads MNHEY; CDR2 reads SMNVEV (reference sequence). The CDR3 here is CASSFGFLTDTQYF. The CDR3 region has the DNA TGTGCCAGCAGTTTTGGGTTCTTAACAGATACGCAGTATTTT.

This clone showed up just a few times. The chain recombines TRBV6-1 with TRBJ1-5, with 10 bases that match TRBD1. The CDR3 runs 15 residues. Per the germline V gene, CDR1 is MNHNS and CDR2 is SASEGT. V trimming: 2 bases; J trimming: 6 bases; junction bases outside the gene matches: 4. DNA of the CDR3: TGTGCCAGCAGTGAACGACAGGGGGCTGGTCAGCCCCAGCATTTT. Translating it yields CASSERQGAGQPQHF.

The chain has TRBV27 and TRBJ2-5; TRBD2 aligns across 12 bases. Germline CDR1 reads MNHEY; CDR2 reads SMNVEV (reference sequence). The CDR3 loop spans 17 amino acids. The junction had 12 bases not matched to a gene; V was cut back by 5 bases and J by 5 bases. The CDR3 is CASSRHLTSGGGETQYF. As DNA, the CDR3 is TGTGCCAGCAGTCGACACCTGACTAGCGGGGGAGGTGAGACCCAGTACTTC.

This chain joins TRBV20-1 and TRBJ2-7; D unclear. Trimming removed 2 bases at V and 8 bases at J, with 10 bases between. The CDR3 extends over 11 amino acids. CDR1 and CDR2 from the germline V gene are DFQATT and SNEGSKA (reference sequence). CDR3: CSARQAWQQYF. CDR3 in DNA: TGCAGTGCTAGACAGGCCTGGCAGCAGTACTTC.

The rearrangement links TRBV27 to TRBJ1-2; no clear D gene. Trimming stripped 7 bases from V and 7 bases from J, with 16 bases between. The CDR3 is 13 residues long. The germline V gene has CDR1 MNHEY and CDR2 SMNVEV (reference sequence). As DNA, the CDR3 is TGTGCCAGCACCGATTTCGGACGGGGTGGCTACACCTTC. Its protein is CASTDFGRGGYTF.

This clone was picked up a small number of times. V usage is TRBV5-1 and J usage is TRBJ1-6, with 8 bases identical to TRBD1. The CDR3 consists of 15 residues. V was pared by 1 base and J by 5 bases, with 2 bases of the junction left unmatched. The germline V gene encodes CDR1 SGHRS and CDR2 YFSETQ. The CDR3 DNA sequence: TGCGCCAGCAGCTTGCTGACAGGGGATAATTCACCCCTCCACTTT. Encoded protein: CASSLLTGDNSPLHF.

This chain connects TRBV28 to TRBJ1-6; TRBD1 might be the D (5 bases). V lost 5 bases, J lost 0 bases, and 11 bases lay in between. The CDR3 is 16 amino acids. Germline V gives CDR1 MDHEN, CDR2 SYDVKM. CDR3 DNA: TGTGCCAGCAGTCCTCCCGGGGGCTCCTATAATTCACCCCTCCACTTT. Translation gives CASSPPGGSYNSPLHF.

This clone turned up a few times. This chain uses TRBV18 with TRBJ2-7; unclear D gene. V was shortened by 3 bases and J by 0 bases, with 6 bases between the two germline ends. CDR1 and CDR2 (germline): KGHSH, LQKENI. The CDR3 runs to 13 residues. The CDR3 DNA reads as TGTGCCAGCTCACCGGACCACTCCTACGAGCAGTACGTC. Its protein product is CASSPDHSYEQYV.

The rearrangement uses TRBV4-2 and TRBJ2-7, with 13 bases matching TRBD2. Per germline, CDR1 LGHNA and CDR2 YNFKEQ. The V and J ends lost 4 bases and 4 bases, in that order; junction bases with no gene match: 7. The length of the CDR3 is 16 residues. CDR3 nucleotides: TGTGCCAGCAGCCCCTACACTAGCGGGGGGGAATACGAGCAGTACTTC. Its protein is CASSPYTSGGEYEQYF.

The CDR3 DNA reads as TGTGCCAGTAGTATAGGCCCCGGAGGGGGAGATACGCAGTATTTT. This gives the protein CASSIGPGGGDTQYF. The V call is TRBV19, the J call TRBJ2-3; D may match TRBD1 or TRBD2 (6 bases each). V gave up 1 base and J gave up 5 bases, with 13 bases separating them. The CDR3 extends over 15 amino acids. In germline, CDR1 is LNHDA, CDR2 SQIVND (reference sequence).

The rearrangement joins TRBV5-8 to TRBJ2-7; weak D call: TRBD2 (6 bases). Trimming pared 1 base from V and 0 bases from J, leaving 11 bases between. The germline V gene encodes CDR1 SGHTS and CDR2 YDEGEE. The CDR3 contains 15 residues. Here the CDR3 reads CASSLFSGPSYEQYF. The CDR3 nucleotides are TGTGCCAGCAGCTTGTTCAGCGGGCCCTCCTACGAGCAGTACTTC.

This clone was seen only once. The J gene is TRBJ2-6, the V gene TRBV18; a possible D gene is TRBD1 (5 bases). The CDR3 sequence is 14 residues long. CDR1 is KGHSH, CDR2 LQKENI, per germline. Trimming cost V 3 bases and J 8 bases, with 11 bases left between them. CDR3 sequence reads: CASSPPWGPNVLTF. The CDR3 DNA reads as TGTGCCAGCTCACCCCCTTGGGGCCCCAACGTCCTGACTTTC.

This clone was counted only a few times. The rearrangement joins TRBV11-2 to TRBJ2-7; tentatively, D is TRBD1 (5 bases). CDR3 length: 13 residues. CDR1 is SGHAT and CDR2 is FQNNGV in the germline V gene. V shed 5 bases and J shed 2 bases, with 10 bases lying between them. CDR3 sequence reads: CASSPTGTYEQYF. The DNA for the CDR3 is TGTGCCAGCAGCCCAACAGGCACCTACGAGCAGTACTTC.

The CDR3 region is CSVGRQGYEQYF. Written as DNA, the CDR3 is TGCAGCGTTGGACGGCAGGGGTACGAGCAGTACTTC. The chain uses TRBV29-1 and TRBJ2-7, with D tentatively TRBD1 (6 bases). The CDR3 totals 12 residues. Between the trimmed V and J ends, which lost 4 bases and 4 bases, there was a span of 11 bases. Germline lookup yields CDR1 SQVTM and CDR2 ANQGSEA.

The V and J genes are TRBV9 and TRBJ1-6; D ambiguous. The V gene lost 0 bases and the J gene lost 0 bases, with 7 bases spanning the gap. Germline CDR1 is SGDLS and CDR2 is YYNGEE. The CDR3 loop spans 16 amino acids. The CDR3 DNA sequence: TGTGCCAGCAGCGTAGACCCGGACTCCTATAATTCACCCCTCCACTTT. Translating it yields CASSVDPDSYNSPLHF.

The chain couples TRBV11-2 to TRBJ2-7; 11 bases align to TRBD2. The V segment lost 5 bases and the J segment 6 bases; nucleotides outside the gene matches: 12. The CDR3 consists of 16 residues. Germline V gene data show CDR1 as SGHAT and CDR2 as FQNNGV. The CDR3 region has the DNA TGTGCCAGCAGCCCTCAATTGGGGCTAGCGGGGGGCGAGCAGTACTTC. This gives the protein CASSPQLGLAGGEQYF.